This T cell receptor beta chain is from a study of OX40 agonist ivuxolimab in advanced cancers. Whole-study context: Clinicians treated patients with ivuxolimab, an agonistic anti-OX40 (CD134) antibody. Three individuals attained partial responses, comprising one hepatocellular carcinoma case and two cutaneous melanoma cases.

Data came from immunoSEQ multiplex PCR; TCRdb stores just in-frame clones and leaves some out. The sample yields about 58,000 clones, 75% to 90% seen once. This CDR3 is built from 15 residues. V dropped 9 bases and J dropped 7; count of bases not matched to a gene: 15. The germline V gene encodes CDR1 SNHLY and CDR2 FYNNEI. The rearrangement joins TRBV2 to TRBJ2-1, with 7 positions matching TRBD2. This clonotype was obtained from an adult with an advanced solid tumor such as melanoma, head and neck, liver or kidney cancer. Source: CD4+ or CD8+ T cells sorted from blood, taken in a trial of the OX40 agonist ivuxolimab. CDR3 sequence: CARTTRLALGNEQFF. In nucleotides, the CDR3 is TGTGCCAGGACGACTAGACTAGCCCTGGGGAATGAGCAGTTCTTC.